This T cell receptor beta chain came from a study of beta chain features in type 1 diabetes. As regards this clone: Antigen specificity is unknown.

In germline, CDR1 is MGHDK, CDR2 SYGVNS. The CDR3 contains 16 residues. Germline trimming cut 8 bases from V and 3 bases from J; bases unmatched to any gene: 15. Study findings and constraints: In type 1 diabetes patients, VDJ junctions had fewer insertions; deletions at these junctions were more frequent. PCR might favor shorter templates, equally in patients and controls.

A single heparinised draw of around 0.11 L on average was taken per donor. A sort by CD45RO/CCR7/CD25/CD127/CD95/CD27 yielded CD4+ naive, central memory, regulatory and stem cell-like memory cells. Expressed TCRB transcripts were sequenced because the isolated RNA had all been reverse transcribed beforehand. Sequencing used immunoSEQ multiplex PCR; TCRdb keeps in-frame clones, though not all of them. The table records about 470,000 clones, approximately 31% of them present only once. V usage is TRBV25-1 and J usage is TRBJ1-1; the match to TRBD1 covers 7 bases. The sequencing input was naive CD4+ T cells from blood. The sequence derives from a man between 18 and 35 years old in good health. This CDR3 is CASRPDRGGTYTEAFF. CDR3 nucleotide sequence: TGTGCCAGCCGCCCGGACAGAGGGGGCACGTACACTGAAGCTTTCTTT. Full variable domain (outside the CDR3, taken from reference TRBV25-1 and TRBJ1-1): EADIYQTPRYLVIGTGKKITLECSQTMGHDKMYWYQQDPGMELHLIHYSYGVNSTEKGDLSSESTVSRIRTEHFPLTLESARPSHTSQYLCASRPDRGGTYTEAFFGQGTRLTVV.